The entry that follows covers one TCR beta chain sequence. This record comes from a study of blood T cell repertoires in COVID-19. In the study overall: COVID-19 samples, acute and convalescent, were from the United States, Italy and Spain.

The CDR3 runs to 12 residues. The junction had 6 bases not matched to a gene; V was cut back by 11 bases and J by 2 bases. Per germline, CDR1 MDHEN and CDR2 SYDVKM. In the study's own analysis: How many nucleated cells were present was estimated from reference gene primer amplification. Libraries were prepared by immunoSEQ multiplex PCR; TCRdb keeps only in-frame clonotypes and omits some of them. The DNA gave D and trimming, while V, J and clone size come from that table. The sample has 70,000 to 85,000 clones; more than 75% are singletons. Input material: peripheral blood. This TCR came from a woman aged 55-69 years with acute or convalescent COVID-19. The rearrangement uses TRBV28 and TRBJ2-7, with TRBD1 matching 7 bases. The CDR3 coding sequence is TGTGCCGTACAGGGGAAGCCCTACGAGCAGTACTTC. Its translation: CAVQGKPYEQYF.